A selection of T cell receptor beta chains follows, all from one sample in a study of cytomegalovirus exposure and HLA in healthy donors. Sequencing was performed with immunoSEQ multiplex PCR; in TCRdb, only in-frame clones are kept and a portion is missing. The sample contains about 140,000 clones, about 75% of which appear only once. The sample comprised PBMCs. These receptor sequences come from a man aged 40-55 years in good health and CMV-seronegative. Each CDR3 is given with its conserved first and last residue. Each record gives: D gene, clone size, J gene, V gene, CDR3 DNA, CDR3 protein. A D gene is named only where the DNA matches it firmly. Not every row has a clone size; where given, it reads once, few, many or a size class.

d_gene: TRBD1; abundance: -; j_gene: TRBJ1-2; v_gene: TRBV6-5; CDR3nt: TGTGCCAGCAGTCGGGACAGCATCTATGGCTACACCTTC; CDR3aa: CASSRDSIYGYTF
d_gene: -; abundance: -; j_gene: TRBJ2-1; v_gene: TRBV27; CDR3nt: TGTGCCAGCAGTTTATCAGGACAGCACAATGAGCAGTTCTTC; CDR3aa: CASSLSGQHNEQFF
d_gene: -; abundance: -; j_gene: TRBJ2-7; v_gene: TRBV10-1; CDR3nt: TGCGCCAGCAGTGAGGTCAGGGGATACGAGCAGTACTTC; CDR3aa: CASSEVRGYEQYF
d_gene: TRBD2; abundance: -; j_gene: TRBJ2-7; v_gene: TRBV6-6; CDR3nt: TGTGCCAGCAGTTCTAGCGGGGGCTCCTACGAGCAGTACTTC; CDR3aa: CASSSSGGSYEQYF
d_gene: -; abundance: -; j_gene: TRBJ1-1; v_gene: TRBV5-1; CDR3nt: TGCGCCAGCAGCTTGGAGGCAGGGAGGACCACTGAAGCTTTCTTT; CDR3aa: CASSLEAGRTTEAFF
d_gene: -; abundance: -; j_gene: TRBJ2-7; v_gene: TRBV5-4; CDR3nt: TGTGCCAGCAGCTTATTTCAGGGGACCTACGAGCAGTACTTC; CDR3aa: CASSLFQGTYEQYF
d_gene: -; abundance: -; j_gene: TRBJ1-1; v_gene: TRBV5-4; CDR3nt: TGTGCCAGCAGCCCGGCCGGGAGGAACACTGAAGCTTTCTTT; CDR3aa: CASSPAGRNTEAFF
d_gene: TRBD2; abundance: -; j_gene: TRBJ2-1; v_gene: TRBV7-3; CDR3nt: TGTGCCAGCAGCTTTAGCGGGGGGGCCGGGAATGAGCAGTTCTTC; CDR3aa: CASSFSGGAGNEQFF
d_gene: TRBD1; abundance: few; j_gene: TRBJ2-7; v_gene: TRBV6-1; CDR3nt: TGTGCCGCGTCGGACAGGGGGCTTAAAGAGCAGTACTTC; CDR3aa: CAASDRGLKEQYF
d_gene: -; abundance: -; j_gene: TRBJ2-1; v_gene: TRBV25-1; CDR3nt: TGTGCCAGCAGTGACGGAGTTGCAGGGCTTAAGTCCTACAATGAGCAGTTCTTC; CDR3aa: CASSDGVAGLKSYNEQFF
d_gene: -; abundance: once; j_gene: TRBJ2-5; v_gene: TRBV5-6; CDR3nt: TGTGCCAGCAGCAACCCGACCGATTTTGGTAGGGGGGAGACCCAGTACTTC; CDR3aa: CASSNPTDFGRGETQYF
d_gene: -; abundance: once; j_gene: TRBJ2-7; v_gene: TRBV9; CDR3nt: TGTGCCAGCAGCGTAGGGGGAGGGGGATCCTACGAGCAGTACTTC; CDR3aa: CASSVGGGGSYEQYF
d_gene: TRBD1; abundance: once; j_gene: TRBJ2-7; v_gene: TRBV19; CDR3nt: TGTGCCAGTAGTATAGTTCCTGCCACAGTAGGACAGGGTTTCATCTACGAGCAGTACTTC; CDR3aa: CASSIVPATVGQGFIYEQYF
d_gene: -; abundance: -; j_gene: TRBJ1-4; v_gene: TRBV6-5; CDR3nt: TGTGCCAGCAGTTACTTGGCAAATGAAAAACTGTTTTTT; CDR3aa: CASSYLANEKLFF
d_gene: TRBD2; abundance: -; j_gene: TRBJ2-2; v_gene: TRBV11-2; CDR3nt: TGTGCCAGCAGCTTTAAGCCGGGGACTACCCTCACCGGGGAGCTGTTTTTT; CDR3aa: CASSFKPGTTLTGELFF
d_gene: -; abundance: once; j_gene: TRBJ2-6; v_gene: TRBV18; CDR3nt: TGTGCCAGCTCAACTAGAGTCTCCCTCGGGACACGTCAATACTCTGGGGCCAACGTCCTGACTTTC; CDR3aa: CASSTRVSLGTRQYSGANVLTF
d_gene: TRBD1; abundance: -; j_gene: TRBJ2-4; v_gene: TRBV18; CDR3nt: TGTGCCAGCTCACCCCGGGACAGGGGAACGAGGGCCAAAAACATTCAGTACTTC; CDR3aa: CASSPRDRGTRAKNIQYF
d_gene: -; abundance: -; j_gene: TRBJ1-6; v_gene: TRBV13; CDR3nt: TGTGCCAGCAGCTTAGGACGAGGTAGTCACTCACCCCTCCACTTT; CDR3aa: CASSLGRGSHSPLHF
d_gene: -; abundance: -; j_gene: TRBJ2-5; v_gene: TRBV27; CDR3nt: TGTGCCAGCAGCCCCCGGGTAAGAGAAACCCAGTACTTC; CDR3aa: CASSPRVRETQYF
d_gene: TRBD1; abundance: -; j_gene: TRBJ2-7; v_gene: TRBV9; CDR3nt: TGTGCCAGCAGCGTAGGGACAGGGAGGTTCTACGAGCAGTACTTC; CDR3aa: CASSVGTGRFYEQYF
d_gene: -; abundance: once; j_gene: TRBJ2-7; v_gene: TRBV7-2; CDR3nt: TGTGCCAGCAGCTTATCCTCCTACTCCTACGAGCAGTACTTC; CDR3aa: CASSLSSYSYEQYF
d_gene: -; abundance: few; j_gene: TRBJ1-3; v_gene: TRBV6-1; CDR3nt: TGTGCCAGCAGCCAAGGGGCCCCTGGAAACACCATATATTTT; CDR3aa: CASSQGAPGNTIYF
d_gene: -; abundance: -; j_gene: TRBJ2-5; v_gene: TRBV6-5; CDR3nt: TGTGCCAGCAGTTACCCCGGGGAAGAGACCCAGTACTTC; CDR3aa: CASSYPGEETQYF
d_gene: -; abundance: -; j_gene: TRBJ2-3; v_gene: TRBV7-6; CDR3nt: TGTGCCAGCAGCTCCTGGGGGGTAGCGAGCACAGATACGCAGTATTTT; CDR3aa: CASSSWGVASTDTQYF
d_gene: TRBD1; abundance: -; j_gene: TRBJ1-2; v_gene: TRBV29-1; CDR3nt: TGCAGCGTTGACGACAGGGGGGGCGGCTATGGCTACACCTTC; CDR3aa: CSVDDRGGGYGYTF
d_gene: -; abundance: few; j_gene: TRBJ2-1; v_gene: TRBV4-3; CDR3nt: TGCGCCAGCAGCCAAGAGACAGATACCTACAATGAGCAGTTCTTC; CDR3aa: CASSQETDTYNEQFF
d_gene: -; abundance: -; j_gene: TRBJ1-2; v_gene: TRBV25-1; CDR3nt: TGTGCCAGCAGCTCCGGAGAGTTTAGACAGTACTATGGCTACACCTTC; CDR3aa: CASSSGEFRQYYGYTF
d_gene: TRBD1; abundance: once; j_gene: TRBJ2-2; v_gene: TRBV10-1; CDR3nt: TGCGCCAGCAGTGAGTCACCCAGGGGGCATACCGGGGAGCTGTTTTTT; CDR3aa: CASSESPRGHTGELFF
d_gene: TRBD1; abundance: -; j_gene: TRBJ2-7; v_gene: TRBV7-9; CDR3nt: TGTGCCAGCTCTCCCAGGGGGAAGGCGAACGAGCAGTACTTC; CDR3aa: CASSPRGKANEQYF
d_gene: -; abundance: -; j_gene: TRBJ2-6; v_gene: TRBV5-1; CDR3nt: TGCGCCAGCAGCTCCGGGAGCTGGTCTGGGGCCAACGTCCTGACTTTC; CDR3aa: CASSSGSWSGANVLTF
d_gene: TRBD1; abundance: -; j_gene: TRBJ1-6; v_gene: TRBV6-5; CDR3nt: TGTGCCAGCAGTTACTCGGGCAGGGGGTCACCCCTCCACTTT; CDR3aa: CASSYSGRGSPLHF
d_gene: -; abundance: -; j_gene: TRBJ2-3; v_gene: TRBV27; CDR3nt: TGTGCCAGCAGGGGCGGGTCCCGGGGGGCTACGCAGTATTTT; CDR3aa: CASRGGSRGATQYF
d_gene: -; abundance: -; j_gene: TRBJ2-5; v_gene: TRBV6-5; CDR3nt: TGTGCCAGCAGGGGGCATGCGGGGGAGACCCAGTACTTC; CDR3aa: CASRGHAGETQYF
d_gene: -; abundance: -; j_gene: TRBJ2-7; v_gene: TRBV21-1; CDR3nt: TGTGCCAGCAGCAAAAGGGAACAGGGGGGCGAGCAGTACTTC; CDR3aa: CASSKREQGGEQYF
d_gene: -; abundance: -; j_gene: TRBJ1-2; v_gene: TRBV7-2; CDR3nt: TGTGCCAGCAGACCGGGGTTGCCCTATGGCTACACCTTC; CDR3aa: CASRPGLPYGYTF
d_gene: TRBD1; abundance: -; j_gene: TRBJ2-7; v_gene: TRBV2; CDR3nt: TGTGCCAGCACTAGGGACAGGGAACTATACGAGCAGTACTTC; CDR3aa: CASTRDRELYEQYF
d_gene: -; abundance: once; j_gene: TRBJ2-1; v_gene: TRBV1; CDR3nt: TGCACCAGCAGTCCGGGACAGTCCTACAATGAGCAGTTCTTC; CDR3aa: CTSSPGQSYNEQFF
d_gene: TRBD2; abundance: -; j_gene: TRBJ2-5; v_gene: TRBV19; CDR3nt: TGTGCCAGTAGTCGGGGGCTAGCGGGGAAAGAGACCCAGTACTTC; CDR3aa: CASSRGLAGKETQYF
d_gene: TRBD1; abundance: -; j_gene: TRBJ2-5; v_gene: TRBV5-1; CDR3nt: TGCGCCAGCAGCTTGGGGCTCCGGACAGGGATCCCCCAAGAGACCCAGTACTTC; CDR3aa: CASSLGLRTGIPQETQYF
d_gene: -; abundance: few; j_gene: TRBJ1-5; v_gene: TRBV5-6; CDR3nt: TGTGCCAGCAGCTTGAGCGGGGGGGACCAGCCCCAGCATTTT; CDR3aa: CASSLSGGDQPQHF
d_gene: -; abundance: -; j_gene: TRBJ1-5; v_gene: TRBV19; CDR3nt: TGTGCCAGTACCGATCCGCAGGCGTTTAGCAATCAGCCCCAGCATTTT; CDR3aa: CASTDPQAFSNQPQHF
d_gene: -; abundance: -; j_gene: TRBJ1-4; v_gene: TRBV4-3; CDR3nt: TGCGCCAGCAGCCAAGATGACAGGTTGGGAGAAAAACTGTTTTTT; CDR3aa: CASSQDDRLGEKLFF
d_gene: -; abundance: -; j_gene: TRBJ2-3; v_gene: TRBV4-1; CDR3nt: TGCGCCAGCAGCCACTGGAGTAGCCGACCGTACACAGATACGCAGTATTTT; CDR3aa: CASSHWSSRPYTDTQYF
d_gene: -; abundance: -; j_gene: TRBJ2-1; v_gene: TRBV6-1; CDR3nt: TGTGCCAGCAGTGAATCTCGCTCCTACAATGAGCAGTTCTTC; CDR3aa: CASSESRSYNEQFF
d_gene: -; abundance: -; j_gene: TRBJ2-2; v_gene: TRBV18; CDR3nt: TGTGCCAGCTCACCCCTTTGGGGGGACACCGGGGAGCTGTTTTTT; CDR3aa: CASSPLWGDTGELFF
d_gene: TRBD1; abundance: -; j_gene: TRBJ1-6; v_gene: TRBV6-5; CDR3nt: TGTGCCAGCAGTCGGGACAGGGTTGGTTCACCCCTCCACTTT; CDR3aa: CASSRDRVGSPLHF
d_gene: TRBD1; abundance: -; j_gene: TRBJ1-2; v_gene: TRBV29-1; CDR3nt: TGCAGCGACAAGGGGACAGGGGGCATCTATGGCTACACCTTC; CDR3aa: CSDKGTGGIYGYTF
d_gene: TRBD1; abundance: -; j_gene: TRBJ1-2; v_gene: TRBV7-2; CDR3nt: TGTGCCAGCAGCTTACAAACAGGGGACGGCTATGGCTACACCTTC; CDR3aa: CASSLQTGDGYGYTF
d_gene: TRBD2; abundance: -; j_gene: TRBJ2-3; v_gene: TRBV4-2; CDR3nt: TGTGCCAGCAGCGAGACTAGCGGGGGGGCCTTCGGAGATACGCAGTATTTT; CDR3aa: CASSETSGGAFGDTQYF
d_gene: TRBD1; abundance: -; j_gene: TRBJ2-4; v_gene: TRBV7-9; CDR3nt: TGTGCCAACAGCCCAGCGGACAAGGGGGGACAGGGCATTCAGTACTTC; CDR3aa: CANSPADKGGQGIQYF